This T cell receptor (beta chain) was obtained from a study of technical replicates of blood from a handful of donors. Sequencing used immunoSEQ multiplex PCR; TCRdb keeps in-frame clones, though not all of them. The sample has about 84,000 clones, around 97% seen once. This CDR3 comprises 15 residues. V shed 4 bases, J shed 6 bases, and the junction held 8 bases outside the gene matches. Germline assignment: CDR1 MDHEN and CDR2 SYDVKM. Sequenced: T cells isolated from PBMCs. V and J are TRBV28 and TRBJ2-7, with TRBD2 matching over 11 bases. The TCR comes from a human donor in good health. CDR3 in amino acids: CASSSPTSGRSEQYF. The CDR3 bases are TGTGCCAGCAGTTCCCCTACTAGCGGGAGATCCGAGCAGTACTTC.